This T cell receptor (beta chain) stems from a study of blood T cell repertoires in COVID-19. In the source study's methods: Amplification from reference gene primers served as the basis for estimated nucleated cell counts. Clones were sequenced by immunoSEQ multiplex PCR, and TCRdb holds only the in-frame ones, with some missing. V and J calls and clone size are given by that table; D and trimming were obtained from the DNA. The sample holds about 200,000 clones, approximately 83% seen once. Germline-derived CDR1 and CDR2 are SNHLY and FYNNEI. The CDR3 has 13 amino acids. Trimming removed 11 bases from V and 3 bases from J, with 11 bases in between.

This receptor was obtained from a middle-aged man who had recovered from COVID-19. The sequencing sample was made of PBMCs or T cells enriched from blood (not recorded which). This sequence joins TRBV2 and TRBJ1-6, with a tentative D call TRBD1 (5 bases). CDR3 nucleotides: TGTGCCGGAGGGGCCGACTATAATTCACCCCTCCACTTT. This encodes CAGGADYNSPLHF.